The clone carrying this T cell receptor beta chain was picked up one time. Its specificity is not known. This CDR3 is built from 13 residues. Per germline, CDR1 SGHDT and CDR2 YYEEEE. Trimming shortened V by 2 bases and J by 2 bases, and 7 bases separated the two germline ends. The data stem from a study of T cell responses to AZD1222 COVID-19 vaccine. Points from the study as a whole: Spike as a whole was targeted by vaccine-associated CD4 TCRs, dominant at 160-218 and 743-854. Seropositive AZD1222 recipients at baseline numbered only five or six. None of the repertoires were sampled until the peak T cell response had passed. Targeting of unmutated variant regions was reportedly seen in nearly half of spike-specific TCRs.

Clones were sequenced by immunoSEQ multiplex PCR, and TCRdb holds only the in-frame ones, with some missing. The table has fewer than 90,000 clones, about nine tenths seen once. V usage is TRBV5-6 and J usage is TRBJ1-2; D remains ambiguous. This clonotype was obtained from an adult in good health. This specimen was peripheral blood, taken on day 0 of AZD1222 vaccination. The CDR3 protein is CASSFRGNYGYTF. For the CDR3, the DNA is TGTGCCAGCAGCTTCCGGGGAAACTATGGCTACACCTTC.